A selection of T cell receptor beta chains follows, all from one sample in a study of T-cell memory formation after mild COVID-19. From the 5' RACE reads, TCRdb called clonotypes with MiXCR, one entry per CDR3 protein. The table includes fewer than 75,000 distinct CDR3 sequences, more than 10% detected once. The sample was PBMCs or a T cell subset sorted from them (not recorded which). The receptors derive from a young man who had mild COVID-19 (a few samples of this study predate the infection). Cell type and time point are not known. The conserved cysteine and the conserved F or W are not part of the CDR3 here. D genes are given only for firm matches. Some rows have no size entry. The others give once, few or many, or a class for an expanded clone.

D gene: -; V gene: TRBV20-1; clone size: -; CDR3 length: 11; J gene: TRBJ2-5; CDR3 protein: SAPRGAQETQY
D gene: -; V gene: TRBV5-1; clone size: many; CDR3 length: 13; J gene: TRBJ1-4; CDR3 protein: ASSLVSESNEKLF
D gene: TRBD2; V gene: TRBV5-1; clone size: -; CDR3 length: 15; J gene: TRBJ2-2; CDR3 protein: ASSLSLAGFNTGELF
D gene: -; V gene: TRBV10-3; clone size: -; CDR3 length: 10; J gene: TRBJ1-6; CDR3 protein: AISGNNSPLH
D gene: -; V gene: TRBV7-9; clone size: few; CDR3 length: 10; J gene: TRBJ1-2; CDR3 protein: ASSTTKYGYT
D gene: TRBD2; V gene: TRBV7-2; clone size: few; CDR3 length: 10; J gene: TRBJ2-7; CDR3 protein: ASSFERGGQY
D gene: TRBD2; V gene: TRBV5-4; clone size: -; CDR3 length: 14; J gene: TRBJ2-1; CDR3 protein: ASSSPSAGGLHEQF
D gene: -; V gene: TRBV12-3/TRBV12-4; clone size: many; CDR3 length: 17; J gene: TRBJ2-3; CDR3 protein: ASSSLFRRGGSSTDTQY
D gene: -; V gene: TRBV10-3; clone size: few; CDR3 length: 14; J gene: TRBJ2-6; CDR3 protein: AISPGLAPGANVLT
D gene: -; V gene: TRBV6-2/TRBV6-3; clone size: -; CDR3 length: 10; J gene: TRBJ1-1; CDR3 protein: ASRTVNTEAF
D gene: -; V gene: TRBV20-1; clone size: few; CDR3 length: 12; J gene: TRBJ2-6; CDR3 protein: SAPMSSGANVLT
D gene: -; V gene: TRBV7-9; clone size: few; CDR3 length: 12; J gene: TRBJ1-1; CDR3 protein: ASSRAPLNTEAF
D gene: TRBD2; V gene: TRBV6-2/TRBV6-3; clone size: few; CDR3 length: 14; J gene: TRBJ2-1; CDR3 protein: ASTSPTGTSGFEQF
D gene: TRBD2; V gene: TRBV2; clone size: many; CDR3 length: 16; J gene: TRBJ2-4; CDR3 protein: ASSDLGLAARAKNIQY
D gene: -; V gene: TRBV2; clone size: many; CDR3 length: 14; J gene: TRBJ2-2; CDR3 protein: ASSVVAPLNTGELF
D gene: -; V gene: TRBV5-6; clone size: many; CDR3 length: 11; J gene: TRBJ2-4; CDR3 protein: ASSPGTPNIQY
D gene: TRBD2; V gene: TRBV5-1; clone size: few; CDR3 length: 14; J gene: TRBJ2-1; CDR3 protein: ASSQRGVKPYNEQF
D gene: -; V gene: TRBV19; clone size: -; CDR3 length: 12; J gene: TRBJ1-3; CDR3 protein: ASSVTRSGNTIY
D gene: TRBD1; V gene: TRBV6-6; clone size: few; CDR3 length: 10; J gene: TRBJ2-1; CDR3 protein: ASKDRAREQF
D gene: TRBD1; V gene: TRBV12-3/TRBV12-4; clone size: -; CDR3 length: 15; J gene: TRBJ2-1; CDR3 protein: ASSLKVLGQGGNEQF
D gene: TRBD2; V gene: TRBV3-1; clone size: many; CDR3 length: 17; J gene: TRBJ2-3; CDR3 protein: ASSQKGLAGGLRTDTQY
D gene: TRBD1; V gene: TRBV9; clone size: few; CDR3 length: 16; J gene: TRBJ2-5; CDR3 protein: ASSVSTGTGVFGETQY
D gene: TRBD1; V gene: TRBV6-2/TRBV6-3; clone size: -; CDR3 length: 14; J gene: TRBJ1-5; CDR3 protein: ASSEAGTGNYQPQH
D gene: -; V gene: TRBV11-2; clone size: -; CDR3 length: 11; J gene: TRBJ2-1; CDR3 protein: ASSSPPRAEQF
D gene: -; V gene: TRBV9; clone size: -; CDR3 length: 12; J gene: TRBJ2-5; CDR3 protein: ASSAGPSGETQY
D gene: -; V gene: TRBV12-3/TRBV12-4; clone size: -; CDR3 length: 12; J gene: TRBJ1-5; CDR3 protein: ASSHDSYNQPQH
D gene: TRBD1; V gene: TRBV4-1; clone size: few; CDR3 length: 15; J gene: TRBJ2-3; CDR3 protein: ASSTPQGWQGADTQY
D gene: -; V gene: TRBV18; clone size: many; CDR3 length: 12; J gene: TRBJ2-4; CDR3 protein: ASSPPEAKNIQY
D gene: -; V gene: TRBV29-1; clone size: few; CDR3 length: 10; J gene: TRBJ1-2; CDR3 protein: SVARTGYGYT
D gene: -; V gene: TRBV5-1; clone size: medium-sized; CDR3 length: 13; J gene: TRBJ2-1; CDR3 protein: ASSLAASSYNEQF
D gene: -; V gene: TRBV7-2; clone size: -; CDR3 length: 13; J gene: TRBJ2-5; CDR3 protein: ASSLNPGSGVTQY
D gene: -; V gene: TRBV20-1; clone size: few; CDR3 length: 9; J gene: TRBJ1-4; CDR3 protein: SAGPDEKLF
D gene: -; V gene: TRBV6-6; clone size: -; CDR3 length: 11; J gene: TRBJ1-3; CDR3 protein: ASSPRSGNTIY
D gene: -; V gene: TRBV7-3; clone size: many; CDR3 length: 11; J gene: TRBJ2-1; CDR3 protein: ASSIDYNNEQF
D gene: -; V gene: TRBV6-6; clone size: -; CDR3 length: 17; J gene: TRBJ1-6; CDR3 protein: ASSSLPQRGARYNSPLH
D gene: TRBD1; V gene: TRBV10-3; clone size: -; CDR3 length: 14; J gene: TRBJ1-2; CDR3 protein: AITSKGTGGNYGYT
D gene: -; V gene: TRBV7-9; clone size: -; CDR3 length: 13; J gene: TRBJ2-5; CDR3 protein: ASSPRLASQETQY
D gene: -; V gene: TRBV20-1; clone size: few; CDR3 length: 12; J gene: TRBJ1-2; CDR3 protein: SASRPGDNYGYT
D gene: -; V gene: TRBV7-9; clone size: many; CDR3 length: 11; J gene: TRBJ1-1; CDR3 protein: ASSLSRYTEAF
D gene: -; V gene: TRBV12-3/TRBV12-4; clone size: -; CDR3 length: 13; J gene: TRBJ2-7; CDR3 protein: ASRSQGGGTYEQY
D gene: -; V gene: TRBV7-3; clone size: -; CDR3 length: 14; J gene: TRBJ2-5; CDR3 protein: ASSLSGPSLGETQY
D gene: -; V gene: TRBV7-7; clone size: few; CDR3 length: 12; J gene: TRBJ2-5; CDR3 protein: ASSLDGLLGNQY
D gene: -; V gene: TRBV12-3/TRBV12-4; clone size: few; CDR3 length: 12; J gene: TRBJ2-3; CDR3 protein: ASSFHRTPDTQY
D gene: -; V gene: TRBV12-3/TRBV12-4; clone size: many; CDR3 length: 12; J gene: TRBJ2-7; CDR3 protein: ASSHRDVAYEQY
D gene: -; V gene: TRBV10-3; clone size: many; CDR3 length: 12; J gene: TRBJ1-4; CDR3 protein: AISESGGEEKLF
D gene: -; V gene: TRBV29-1; clone size: -; CDR3 length: 10; J gene: TRBJ1-2; CDR3 protein: SVGRGDYGYT
D gene: TRBD2; V gene: TRBV29-1; clone size: -; CDR3 length: 12; J gene: TRBJ2-1; CDR3 protein: SAGLAGAGGEQF
D gene: TRBD1; V gene: TRBV5-1; clone size: many; CDR3 length: 12; J gene: TRBJ2-1; CDR3 protein: ASSQMTGDDEQF
D gene: TRBD1; V gene: TRBV4-3; clone size: many; CDR3 length: 11; J gene: TRBJ1-1; CDR3 protein: ASSLDREWEAF
D gene: TRBD2; V gene: TRBV29-1; clone size: many; CDR3 length: 12; J gene: TRBJ2-3; CDR3 protein: SLRLAGVTDTQY
D gene: -; V gene: TRBV29-1; clone size: -; CDR3 length: 12; J gene: TRBJ2-1; CDR3 protein: SVEPRTAYNEQF
D gene: -; V gene: TRBV5-4; clone size: -; CDR3 length: 12; J gene: TRBJ2-3; CDR3 protein: ASSSKGGGDTQY
D gene: TRBD2; V gene: TRBV6-2/TRBV6-3; clone size: few; CDR3 length: 13; J gene: TRBJ2-1; CDR3 protein: ASTLAGDSANEQF
D gene: TRBD1; V gene: TRBV10-2; clone size: many; CDR3 length: 13; J gene: TRBJ2-1; CDR3 protein: ASNPGQGAHNEQF
D gene: -; V gene: TRBV4-2; clone size: few; CDR3 length: 13; J gene: TRBJ2-2; CDR3 protein: ASSPYKDSPGELF
D gene: TRBD2; V gene: TRBV4-3; clone size: -; CDR3 length: 16; J gene: TRBJ2-1; CDR3 protein: ASSQDPGTSGAYNEQF